The 26 T cell receptor beta chains reported below all come from one sample, sequenced in a study of siplizumab effects on memory and regulatory T cells. Sequenced by immunoSEQ multiplex PCR; TCRdb stores in-frame clones only, minus some. This table has some 75,000 clones, just over 90% appearing once. Specimen: CD8+ T cells sorted from blood. These receptors originate from a human donor in good health.

The gene calls are TRBV19 and TRBJ2-7; TRBD1 matches at 8 bases. J lost 10 bases, V lost 5 bases, and 10 bases had no gene match. CDR3 length equals 13 residues. CDR1 is LNHDA, CDR2 SQIVND, per germline (reference sequence). Here the CDR3 DNA reads TGTGCCAGTAGTCACGGACAGGGTCGGGAACAGTACTTC. The encoded protein is CASSHGQGREQYF.

The chain recombines TRBV2 with TRBJ2-1; 7 positions match TRBD1. With V trimmed by 1 base and J by 8 bases, 5 bases remained unmatched. CDR3 size: 14 residues. Germline V CDR1 and CDR2: SNHLY, FYNNEI. The DNA of the CDR3 is TGTGCCAGCAGTGAAGGAGTAGGGGGCGATGAGCAGTTCTTC. This translates into CASSEGVGGDEQFF.

V usage is TRBV4-2 and J usage is TRBJ2-7, with 10 bases aligning to TRBD2. CDR1 is LGHNA and CDR2 is YNFKEQ in the germline V gene. Trimming took 2 bases from V and 5 from J; bases not matched to a gene: 6. The CDR3 runs to 15 residues. This chain's CDR3 is CASSQSSGGADEQYF. The CDR3 DNA sequence: TGTGCCAGCAGCCAATCAAGCGGGGGGGCCGACGAGCAGTACTTC.

The chain is built from TRBV7-9 and TRBJ2-3, with 12 bases fitting TRBD2. V lost 3 bases and J lost 2; bases outside the gene matches: 6. This CDR3 contains 17 residues. The germline CDR1 and CDR2 sequences are SEHNR and FQNEAQ (reference sequence). This CDR3 reads CASSLLAGGPDTDTQYF. CDR3 DNA: TGTGCCAGCAGCTTGCTAGCGGGGGGGCCAGACACAGATACGCAGTATTTT.

The genes are TRBV15 and TRBJ1-5; perhaps TRBD1 as D (5 bases). The CDR3 is made up of 14 amino acids. Trimming removed 0 bases from V and 7 bases from J, with 10 bases in between. Germline CDR1 reads LNHNV; CDR2 reads YYDKDF (reference sequence). The chain's CDR3 is CATSRDGGVQPQHF. Here the CDR3 DNA reads TGTGCCACCAGCAGAGATGGGGGGGTCCAGCCCCAGCATTTT.

This chain joins TRBV4-2 and TRBJ2-2; D is unclear. Deletions cut 0 bases from V and 6 bases from J, with 5 bases between. This CDR3 is built from 13 residues. Germline V lookup: CDR1 LGHNA, CDR2 YNFKEQ. DNA of the CDR3: TGTGCCAGCAGCCAAGATAGGGCCGGGGAGCTGTTTTTT. This gives the protein CASSQDRAGELFF.

The V and J genes are TRBV6-5 and TRBJ2-5; 8 bases agree with TRBD1. V was pared by 1 base and J by 5 bases, with 6 bases of the junction left unmatched. CDR1 and CDR2 (germline): MNHEY, SVGAGI. The CDR3 has 15 residues. The DNA of the CDR3 is TGTGCCAGCAGTTACTGGCAGGGGGCCGCCGAGACCCAGTACTTC. Translation: CASSYWQGAAETQYF.

On this clone itself: Germline is not matched at one junction end, which may reflect a read error. This sample also contains other DNA sequences that code for the same CDR3. The rearrangement joins TRBV9 to TRBJ2-7, with D uncertain. The germline V gene encodes CDR1 SGDLS and CDR2 YYNGEE. The CDR3 totals 14 residues. CDR3 sequence reads: CASSVEAYTYEQYF. In DNA form, the CDR3 reads TGTGCCAGCAGTGTAGAGGCATACACCTACGAGCAGTACTTC.

The chain's CDR3 is CASSRSTENTEAFF. The CDR3 DNA follows: TGCGCCAGCAGCCGATCGACGGAGAACACTGAAGCTTTCTTT. V and J are TRBV4-1 and TRBJ1-1; no firm D call. The ends were cut back, 4 bases at V and 1 base at J, with 10 bases in the middle. Germline V gene lookup returns CDR1 MGHRA and CDR2 YSYEKL. The CDR3 totals 14 residues.

CDR3 sequence reads: CASSQIQGASGVFF. The CDR3 nucleotides are TGCGCCAGCAGCCAAATTCAGGGGGCATCGGGTGTTTTCTTT. V and J are TRBV4-1 and TRBJ1-1, with TRBD1 identical over 8 bases. From germline, CDR1 is MGHRA and CDR2 YSYEKL. The CDR3 spans 14 residues. The ends lost 2 bases at V and 13 bases at J; junction bases unmatched: 12.

This chain connects TRBV5-1 to TRBJ2-2, with D maybe TRBD1 (6 bases). V dropped 8 bases and J dropped 4 bases, with 18 bases sitting between them. CDR3 length equals 15 residues. CDR1 is SGHRS and CDR2 is YFSETQ in the germline V gene. The DNA for the CDR3 is TGCGCCAGTCACCACCCGGGACACAGCACCGGGGAGCTGTTTTTT. Amino acids: CASHHPGHSTGELFF.

The rearrangement links TRBV7-9 to TRBJ1-2, with 7 bases aligning to TRBD1. J lost 5 bases, V lost 0 bases, and 9 bases had no gene match. Germline CDR1 SEHNR, CDR2 FQNEAQ (reference sequence). The CDR3 length is 16 residues. The CDR3 nucleotides are TGTGCCAGCAGCTTAGCGGGGGACAGTTTCGTTTATGGCTACACCTTC. Its protein product is CASSLAGDSFVYGYTF. The whole variable domain, remainder taken from reference TRBV7-9 and TRBJ1-2, is DTGVSQNPRHKITKRGQNVTFRCDPISEHNRLYWYRQTLGQGPEFLTYFQNEAQLEKSRLLSDRFSAERPKGSFSTLEIQRTEQGDSAMYLCASSLAGDSFVYGYTFGSGTRLTVV.

CDR3 region: CASSWGTGGPQETQYF. The CDR3 DNA reads as TGTGCCAGCAGCTGGGGGACAGGGGGGCCCCAAGAGACCCAGTACTTC. V is TRBV5-6 and J is TRBJ2-5, with 11 bases lining up with TRBD1. After removal of 3 bases from V and 1 base from J, the junction contained 5 bases not matched to a gene. This CDR3 contains 16 residues. CDR1 and CDR2 (germline): SGHDT, YYEEEE.

The chain joins TRBV4-2 to TRBJ1-3; D remains ambiguous. The CDR3 is 15 residues long. V lost 0 bases and J lost 3, with 9 bases in between. Germline CDR1 and CDR2: LGHNA and YNFKEQ. CDR3 residues: CASSQEYQYGNTIYF. CDR3 sequence (DNA): TGTGCCAGCAGCCAAGAGTACCAGTATGGAAACACCATATATTTT.

CDR3 sequence reads: CSATSSYEQYF. CDR3 in DNA: TGCAGTGCGACATCCTCCTACGAGCAGTACTTC. The chain links TRBV20-1 to TRBJ2-7; D is unresolved. CDR3 length: 11 residues. The ends were cut back, 6 bases at V and 0 bases at J, with 6 bases in the middle. CDR1 and CDR2 from the germline V gene are DFQATT and SNEGSKA (reference sequence).

The V gene is TRBV4-1, the J gene TRBJ1-1; D is undetermined. Trimming pared 4 bases from V and 3 bases from J, leaving 12 bases between. The CDR3 has 14 amino acids. Germline V CDR1 and CDR2: MGHRA, YSYEKL. The CDR3 DNA is TGCGCCAGCAGCCGACTGGGTGAAGACACTGAAGCTTTCTTT. Protein sequence: CASSRLGEDTEAFF.

The chain carries TRBV6-1 and TRBJ2-1; 7 bases are shared with TRBD2. Per germline, CDR1 MNHNS and CDR2 SASEGT. The CDR3 runs to 15 residues. The junction had 7 bases not matched to a gene; V was cut back by 4 bases and J by 4 bases. CDR3: CASSGSGALYNEQFF. CDR3 DNA sequence: TGTGCCAGCAGTGGAAGCGGGGCCCTATACAATGAGCAGTTCTTC.

The V and J genes are TRBV7-6 and TRBJ2-7; TRBD2 is a possible D gene (6 bases). V lost 1 base and J 2 bases, leaving 9 bases between the germline ends. CDR3 size: 14 residues. Germline V gene lookup returns CDR1 SGHVS and CDR2 FNYEAQ. The CDR3 region has the DNA TGTGCCAGCAGCTTAGGAGGAGGGCCCTACGAGCAGTACTTC. Translation gives CASSLGGGPYEQYF.

J is TRBJ2-1 and V is TRBV21-1; TRBD2 is taken as the D call from the table, unchecked against the DNA. TRBV21-1 is classified as a pseudogene. The CDR3 has 20 residues. DNA of the CDR3: TGTGCCAGCAGCCAATTGGTCCTCCGTGGGAGGCCCACCGGCACCAATGAGCAGTTCTTC. It encodes CASSQLVLRGRPTGTNEQFF.

The V gene is TRBV6-1, the J gene TRBJ2-3, with D perhaps matching TRBD1 (5 bases). V was pared by 2 bases and J by 12 bases, with 18 bases between. The length of the CDR3 is 14 residues. Germline V gene data show CDR1 as MNHNS and CDR2 as SASEGT. Written as DNA, the CDR3 is TGTGCCAGCAGTGAATTAGGTGACCAGGGAAATCAGTATTTT. It is translated as CASSELGDQGNQYF.

This clone was observed a single time. In the same sample, other DNA sequences code for this CDR3. The V and J genes are TRBV9 and TRBJ1-5; 8 bases line up with TRBD1. V lost 2 bases and J lost 4; bases outside the gene matches: 5. Germline V lookup: CDR1 SGDLS, CDR2 YYNGEE. The CDR3 loop spans 15 amino acids. CDR3 in amino acids: CASSVDQGANQPQHF. CDR3 DNA sequence: TGTGCCAGCAGCGTGGACCAGGGGGCGAATCAGCCCCAGCATTTT.

The chain employs TRBV5-6 and TRBJ2-1; D is uncertain. This CDR3 is built from 12 residues. V was shortened by 2 bases and J by 9 bases, with 9 bases between the two germline ends. Germline V gene sequence: CDR1 SGHDT, CDR2 YYEEEE. CDR3 coding DNA: TGTGCCAGCAGCTTAGGCGGCCTTGAGCAGTTCTTC. It yields the protein CASSLGGLEQFF.

The chain joins TRBV9 to TRBJ2-3; no firm D call. CDR1 is SGDLS, CDR2 YYNGEE, per germline. Trimming pared 3 bases from V and 1 base from J, leaving 6 bases between. This CDR3 region has 13 residues. CDR3 nucleotide sequence: TGTGCCAGCAGCGCAGTGGGCACAGATACGCAGTATTTT. This encodes CASSAVGTDTQYF. Using reference TRBV9 and TRBJ2-3 for the parts outside the CDR3, the full variable domain is DSGVTQTPKHLITATGQRVTLRCSPRSGDLSVYWYQQSLDQGLQFLIQYYNGEERAKGNILERFSAQQFPDLHSELNLSSLELGDSALYFCASSAVGTDTQYFGPGTRLTVL.

V and J are TRBV7-6 and TRBJ2-4; D call uncertain. This CDR3 is built from 13 residues. Trimming took 0 bases from V and 6 from J, leaving 6 bases between them. Germline CDR1 and CDR2: SGHVS and FNYEAQ. CDR3 sequence (DNA): TGTGCCAGCAGCTTAGCCCTGGGAAACATTCAGTACTTC. Its translation is CASSLALGNIQYF.

This chain joins TRBV19 and TRBJ2-1; 12 nucleotides align to TRBD2. This CDR3 has 13 amino acids. After removal of 3 bases from V and 10 bases from J, the junction contained 1 base not matched to a gene. Germline assignment: CDR1 LNHDA and CDR2 SQIVND (reference sequence). This CDR3 is CASSITSGGEQFF. In DNA form, the CDR3 reads TGTGCCAGTAGTATCACTAGCGGGGGGGAGCAGTTCTTC.

The V and J genes are TRBV5-4 and TRBJ2-3; D is uncertain. V lost 0 bases and J lost 5, with 7 bases in between. The CDR3 loop spans 13 amino acids. Germline V gene lookup returns CDR1 SGHNT and CDR2 YYREEE (reference sequence). The CDR3 here is CASSLVSGDTQYF. CDR3 DNA sequence: TGTGCCAGCAGCTTGGTCTCCGGAGATACGCAGTATTTT.